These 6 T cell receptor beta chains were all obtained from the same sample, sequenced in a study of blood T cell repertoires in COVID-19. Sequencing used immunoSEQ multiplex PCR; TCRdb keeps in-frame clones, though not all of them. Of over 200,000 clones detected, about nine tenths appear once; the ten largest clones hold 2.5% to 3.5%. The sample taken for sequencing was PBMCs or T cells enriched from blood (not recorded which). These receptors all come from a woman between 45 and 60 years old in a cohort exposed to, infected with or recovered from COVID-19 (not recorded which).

CDR3 nucleotides: TGTGCCAGCAGCGGTGGGACATTTGTCAATGAGCAGTTCTTC. It yields the protein CASSGGTFVNEQFF. The chain combines TRBV9 with TRBJ2-1, with D possibly being TRBD1 (6 bases). In germline, CDR1 is SGDLS, CDR2 YYNGEE. The CDR3 covers 14 residues. Trimming took 3 bases from V and 6 from J, leaving 13 bases between them.

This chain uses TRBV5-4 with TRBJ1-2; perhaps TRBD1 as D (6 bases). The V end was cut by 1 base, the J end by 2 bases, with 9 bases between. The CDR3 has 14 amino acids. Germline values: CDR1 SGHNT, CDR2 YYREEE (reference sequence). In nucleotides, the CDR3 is TGTGCCAGCAGCTTGCAACAGGGCAACTATGGCTACACCTTC. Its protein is CASSLQQGNYGYTF.

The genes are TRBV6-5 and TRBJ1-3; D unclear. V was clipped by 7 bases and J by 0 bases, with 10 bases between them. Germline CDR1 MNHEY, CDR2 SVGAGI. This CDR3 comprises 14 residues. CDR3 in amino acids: CASTGVNSGNTIYF. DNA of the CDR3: TGTGCCAGCACCGGTGTAAACTCTGGAAACACCATATATTTT.

For the CDR3, the DNA is TGTGCCACCAGCAGCCCCGGGACTAGCGGGGGGTACGAGCAGTACTTC. Its translation: CATSSPGTSGGYEQYF. This chain uses TRBV15 with TRBJ2-7; 15 bases map to TRBD2. This CDR3 is built from 16 residues. The V segment lost 3 bases and the J segment 4 bases; nucleotides outside the gene matches: 4. Germline CDR1 LNHNV, CDR2 YYDKDF (reference sequence).

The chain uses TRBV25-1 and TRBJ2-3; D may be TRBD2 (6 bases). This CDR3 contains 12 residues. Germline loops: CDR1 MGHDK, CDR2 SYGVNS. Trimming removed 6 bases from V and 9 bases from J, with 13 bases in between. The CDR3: CASRPPGGTQYF. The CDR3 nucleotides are TGTGCCAGCAGACCTCCCGGAGGGACGCAGTATTTT.

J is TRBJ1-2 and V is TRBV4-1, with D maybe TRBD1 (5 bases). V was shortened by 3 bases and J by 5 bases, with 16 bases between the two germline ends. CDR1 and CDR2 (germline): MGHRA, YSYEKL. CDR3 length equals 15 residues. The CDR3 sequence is CASSHYQGLWYGYTF. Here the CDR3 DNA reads TGCGCCAGCAGCCATTATCAGGGCTTGTGGTATGGCTACACCTTC.